The present TCR beta chain was sequenced within a study of shared clonotypes between healthy human individuals. Profiling relied on immunoSEQ multiplex PCR, and the TCRdb table lists in-frame clones only, not all of them. The repertoire consists of fewer than 1.6 million clones, with about 98.5% occurring once and the leading ten covering around 0.38%. Donors, healthy HIV-negative adults, lacked recent acute infections or vaccinations. Only Caucasian adults living in Nashville, Tennessee made up the donor group. The CDR3 is made up of 16 amino acids. Germline CDR1 is KGHSH and CDR2 is LQKENI. Trimming pared 3 bases from V and 0 bases from J, leaving 12 bases between.

The chain recombines TRBV18 with TRBJ1-3, with D tentatively TRBD1 (5 bases). The specimen sequenced was naive CD4+ T cells sorted from blood. Regarding subset: CD45RA+ positively selected. This clonotype originated in a man aged 30-40 years in good health. This CDR3 reads CASSPADRFSGNTIYF. CDR3 DNA: TGTGCCAGCTCACCGGCCGACAGATTCTCTGGAAACACCATATATTTT. Looking up the rest from reference TRBV18 and TRBJ1-3 gives the full variable domain: NAGVMQNPRHLVRRRGQEARLRCSPMKGHSHVYWYRQLPEEGLKFMVYLQKENIIDESGMPKERFSAEFPKEGPSILRIQQVVRGDSAAYFCASSPADRFSGNTIYFGEGSWLTVV.